This is a list of T cell receptor beta chains from one sample in a study of molecular identifiers for immune sequencing clone quantification. TCRdb re-called the PCR reads through MiXCR, storing one row per CDR3 protein. The data show around 320,000 distinct CDR3 sequences, 24% seen once. Sequenced material: naive CD8+ T cells from blood, with Jurkat cell RNA spiked in. The receptors come from a human donor in good health. Some libraries in this study had Jurkat cell RNA spiked in. Both conserved end residues are part of each CDR3. Fields, in order: J gene, clone size, V gene, D gene, CDR3 protein, CDR3 DNA. D genes are given only for firm matches. Only some rows state a clone size, as once, few, many or a class for expanded clones.

TRBJ1-1	.	TRBV13	.	CASSLAGRPTEAFF	TGTGCCAGCAGCTTAGCGGGGCGACCGACTGAAGCTTTCTTT
TRBJ1-1	few	TRBV28	.	CASSLEDLPEAFF	TGTGCCAGCAGTTTAGAGGATCTACCAGAAGCTTTCTTT
TRBJ2-7	few	TRBV7-8	TRBD2	CASSLGASGGFYNEQYF	TGTGCCAGCAGCTTAGGGGCTAGCGGGGGGTTCTACAATGAGCAGTACTTC
TRBJ2-4	few	TRBV21-1	.	CASSKGTGPF	TGTGCCAGCAGCAAAGGAACAGGGCCCTTC
TRBJ2-3	.	TRBV11-2	.	CASSQDYQSSTDTQYF	TGTGCCAGCAGCCAGGACTACCAAAGCAGCACAGATACGCAGTATTTT
TRBJ1-1	.	TRBV5-3	TRBD1	CPSNLGQGASEAFF	TGTCCCAGCAACTTAGGACAGGGGGCTTCTGAAGCTTTCTTT
TRBJ1-5	many	TRBV20-1	.	CSAREGRYQPQHF	TGCAGTGCTAGAGAGGGTCGGTATCAGCCCCAGCATTTT
TRBJ2-7	.	TRBV19	.	CASSIVAGDYEQYF	TGTGCCAGTAGTATAGTTGCAGGGGACTACGAGCAGTACTTC
TRBJ2-5	.	TRBV4-3	TRBD1	CASSQGGQGFGETQYF	TGCGCCAGCAGCCAAGGGGGACAGGGTTTCGGGGAGACCCAGTACTTC
TRBJ2-7	many	TRBV7-8	.	CASSFHRGGTYEQYF	TGTGCCAGCAGCTTCCACAGGGGGGGGACCTACGAGCAGTACTTC
TRBJ1-5	.	TRBV19	.	CASSISSIGSQPQHF	TGTGCCAGTAGTATCAGCAGTATCGGTAGTCAGCCCCAGCATTTT
TRBJ2-7	many	TRBV27	TRBD1	CASSYQGAYEQYF	TGTGCCAGCAGTTACCAGGGGGCCTACGAGCAGTACTTC
TRBJ2-2	few	TRBV14	TRBD2	CASSQDRLAGRNTGELFF	TGTGCCAGCAGCCAAGATCGACTAGCGGGGAGGAACACCGGGGAGCTGTTTTTT
TRBJ2-7	many	TRBV5-1	TRBD1	CASSFSRDRPYEQYF	TGCGCCAGCAGCTTCTCCCGGGACAGACCCTACGAGCAGTACTTC
TRBJ1-6	many	TRBV7-2	TRBD1	CASSNGQGNNSPLHF	TGTGCCAGCAGCAACGGACAGGGGAATAATTCACCCCTCCACTTT
TRBJ2-3	many	TRBV28	.	CASSYPRAQGGDTQYF	TGTGCCAGCAGTTATCCCCGGGCCCAAGGGGGGGATACGCAGTATTTT
TRBJ2-5	few	TRBV20-1	TRBD2	CSAVPVAGDQETQYF	TGCAGTGCCGTTCCCGTGGCGGGAGACCAAGAGACCCAGTACTTC
TRBJ2-2	.	TRBV19	TRBD2	CACTPSGGRTGELFF	TGTGCCTGTACTCCTAGCGGGGGCCGCACCGGGGAGCTGTTTTTT
TRBJ2-5	.	TRBV11-2	.	CASSFDSYQETQYF	TGTGCCAGCAGCTTCGACAGCTACCAAGAGACCCAGTACTTC
TRBJ2-6	many	TRBV12-3/TRBV12-4	.	CASSLGGRDGANVLTF	TGTGCCAGCAGTTTAGGGGGCAGGGATGGGGCCAACGTCCTGACTTTC
TRBJ2-2	.	TRBV12-3/TRBV12-4	TRBD2	CASSPLAIGELFF	TGTGCCAGCAGTCCACTAGCGATCGGGGAGCTGTTTTTT
TRBJ2-5	.	TRBV5-1	TRBD2	CASSDRLAGLAGDRGAPQYF	TGCGCCAGCAGCGACCGACTAGCAGGACTAGCGGGGGATAGAGGCGCGCCCCAGTACTTC
TRBJ2-5	many	TRBV7-2	.	CASSLYAADQETQYF	TGTGCCAGCAGCTTATACGCAGCGGACCAAGAGACCCAGTACTTC
TRBJ2-7	.	TRBV30	.	CAWSGLTTQGSHYERYF	TGTGCCTGGAGTGGGTTAACCACCCAGGGATCCCATTACGAGCGGTACTTC
TRBJ2-1	few	TRBV11-2	TRBD2	CASSPTPAGEFF	TGTGCCAGCAGCCCGACCCCGGCGGGAGAGTTCTTC
TRBJ1-4	.	TRBV20-1	TRBD1	CSARAPTGLYEKLFF	TGCAGTGCTAGAGCCCCGACAGGGCTATACGAAAAACTGTTTTTT
TRBJ2-3	many	TRBV28	.	CASSFHLTPDTQYF	TGTGCCAGCAGTTTCCACCTTACGCCGGATACGCAGTATTTT
TRBJ1-1	few	TRBV4-2	.	CASSQQGWAFF	TGTGCCAGCAGCCAGCAGGGGTGGGCTTTCTTT
TRBJ2-1	few	TRBV7-3	.	CASSKQGTDEQFF	TGTGCCAGCAGCAAACAGGGCACCGATGAGCAGTTCTTC
TRBJ2-7	.	TRBV11-2	.	CASSMEQTYEQYF	TGTGCCAGCAGCATGGAGCAGACCTACGAGCAGTACTTC
TRBJ1-5	few	TRBV27	TRBD1	CASTSGGQPQHF	TGTGCCAGCACGTCAGGGGGCCAGCCCCAGCATTTT
TRBJ2-1	.	TRBV5-1	.	CASSTGTKTPIHGSQFF	TGCGCCAGCAGCACCGGGACCAAGACCCCTATCCATGGTTCGCAGTTCTTC
TRBJ2-5	many	TRBV12-3/TRBV12-4	.	CASSPSASGSTYRFETQYF	TGTGCCAGCAGCCCCTCAGCCTCTGGGTCCACTTATCGTTTCGAGACCCAGTACTTC
TRBJ2-1	.	TRBV6-2/TRBV6-3	TRBD2	CAGSFGGGPPYNEQFF	TGTGCCGGCAGTTTCGGCGGGGGGCCTCCCTACAATGAGCAGTTCTTC
TRBJ2-7	.	TRBV25-1	TRBD1	CASSEFRQGAYEQYF	TGTGCCAGCAGTGAATTTAGGCAGGGGGCCTACGAGCAGTACTTC
TRBJ2-3	.	TRBV10-3	TRBD2	CAISETSGGAITDTQYF	TGTGCCATCAGTGAGACTAGCGGGGGAGCGATAACAGATACGCAGTATTTT
TRBJ2-7	.	TRBV6-6	TRBD2	CASSTPIAGGLYEQYF	TGTGCCAGCAGTACGCCAATAGCGGGAGGGTTGTACGAGCAGTACTTC
TRBJ1-5	few	TRBV6-6	.	CASRGIPDQPQHF	TGTGCCAGCAGAGGGATCCCGGATCAGCCCCAGCATTTT
TRBJ2-5	many	TRBV6-2/TRBV6-3	.	CASSIDETQYF	TGTGCCAGCAGTATTGATGAGACCCAGTACTTC
TRBJ2-1	few	TRBV5-1	.	CASSLYGDEQFF	TGCGCCAGCAGCTTGTATGGCGATGAGCAGTTCTTC
TRBJ2-3	many	TRBV7-9	TRBD1	CASSSPGQEFTDTQYF	TGTGCCAGCAGCTCTCCGGGACAGGAGTTCACAGATACGCAGTATTTT
TRBJ2-7	.	TRBV27	.	CASIQGAGPYEQYF	TGTGCCAGCATCCAGGGCGCCGGACCCTACGAGCAGTACTTC
TRBJ1-1	many	TRBV27	.	CASSAATVNTEAFF	TGTGCCAGCAGCGCGGCTACAGTGAACACTGAAGCTTTCTTT
TRBJ2-1	.	TRBV19	.	CASSWRGLYNEQFF	TGTGCCAGTAGTTGGCGGGGCCTATACAATGAGCAGTTCTTC
TRBJ1-5	few	TRBV4-1	.	CASSQVGGPGPQHF	TGCGCCAGCAGCCAAGTCGGGGGCCCGGGGCCCCAGCATTTT
TRBJ2-7	many	TRBV9	.	CASSVGPGEPYEQYF	TGTGCCAGCAGCGTAGGGCCGGGGGAGCCCTACGAGCAGTACTTC
TRBJ2-5	few	TRBV7-6	TRBD1	CASSLSAGDRVETQYF	TGTGCCAGCAGCTTGTCCGCCGGGGACAGGGTAGAGACCCAGTACTTC
TRBJ2-3	many	TRBV13	.	CASSPGGLDTQYF	TGTGCCAGCAGCCCCGGGGGGCTAGATACGCAGTATTTT
TRBJ2-3	many	TRBV7-2	.	CASSLIGFTDTQYF	TGTGCCAGCAGCTTAATCGGGTTCACAGATACGCAGTATTTT
TRBJ1-1	.	TRBV20-1	TRBD1	CSANRGRNTDAFF	TGCAGTGCAAACAGGGGCCGGAACACTGACGCTTTCTTT
TRBJ2-3	few	TRBV7-6	.	CASSLELTSTDTQYF	TGTGCCAGCAGCTTAGAATTAACTAGCACAGATACGCAGTATTTT
TRBJ2-7	.	TRBV11-2	.	CASSLGFGSSYEQYF	TGTGCCAGCAGCTTAGGGTTTGGCAGCTCCTACGAGCAGTACTTC
TRBJ1-4	many	TRBV9	.	CASSRDGVATNEKLFF	TGTGCCAGCAGCAGGGACGGTGTTGCAACTAATGAAAAACTGTTTTTT